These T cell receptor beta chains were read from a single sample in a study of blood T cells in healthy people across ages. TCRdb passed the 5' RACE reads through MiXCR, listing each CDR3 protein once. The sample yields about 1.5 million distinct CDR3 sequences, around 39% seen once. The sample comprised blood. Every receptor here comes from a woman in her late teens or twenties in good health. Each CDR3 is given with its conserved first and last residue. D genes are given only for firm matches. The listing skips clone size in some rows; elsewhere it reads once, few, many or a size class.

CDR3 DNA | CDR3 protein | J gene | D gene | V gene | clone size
TGTGCCAGCAGTTTGGCTAGCGGGAGTACCAGATCCTACGAGCAGTACTTC | CASSLASGSTRSYEQYF | TRBJ2-7 | TRBD2 | TRBV27 | .
TGCAGCGGGACAGACAGAGAACAAGCTTTCTTT | CSGTDREQAFF | TRBJ1-1 | . | TRBV29-1 | many
TGTGCCAGCAGCTTAGTAGCGGGGCAGGGTTGGAATGAGCAGTTCTTC | CASSLVAGQGWNEQFF | TRBJ2-1 | TRBD2 | TRBV7-9 | few
TGCAGCGTTTTCAGGTCCAACACTGAAGCTTTCTTT | CSVFRSNTEAFF | TRBJ1-1 | . | TRBV29-1 | .
TGCAGTGCTAGAGATTTGACTAGCGGGACCTACGAGCAGTACTTC | CSARDLTSGTYEQYF | TRBJ2-7 | TRBD2 | TRBV20-1 | .
TGTGCCAGCAGCCAAGATGGGGCGGCCACCTACGAGCAGTACTTC | CASSQDGAATYEQYF | TRBJ2-7 | . | TRBV3-1 | .
TGTGCCAGCAGCTTAGTCTTAGGACTGCGGGAGGGCCCCTACAATGAGCAGTTCTTC | CASSLVLGLREGPYNEQFF | TRBJ2-1 | TRBD2 | TRBV11-2 | .
TGTGCCAGCAGTGCGGACGTTCGGAACCCCAGGAAGACCCAGTACTTC | CASSADVRNPRKTQYF | TRBJ2-5 | . | TRBV7-3 | .
TGTGCCAGCAGCCCGGTGGGGGTGGGGGCCACTGAAGCTTTCTTT | CASSPVGVGATEAFF | TRBJ1-1 | . | TRBV7-3 | .
TGTGCCAGCAGTGACCCCCGCTCCTACGAGCAGTACTTC | CASSDPRSYEQYF | TRBJ2-7 | . | TRBV25-1 | many
TGCGCCAGCAGACGGACCCACCAACATGCACAGGGGTCCCGGCGACTCAATCAGCCCCAGCATTTT | CASRRTHQHAQGSRRLNQPQHF | TRBJ1-5 | TRBD1 | TRBV23-1 | .
TGTGCCACACGGGAACCCCAAGAGACCCAGTACTTC | CATREPQETQYF | TRBJ2-5 | . | TRBV6-2/TRBV6-3 | .
TGCAGTGCTAGAGATCTCGACAGGGTCTATGGCTACACCTTC | CSARDLDRVYGYTF | TRBJ1-2 | TRBD1 | TRBV20-1 | few
TGTGCCATCAGTGACCGGGACAGGGGACGACTGGGCTATGGCTACACCTTC | CAISDRDRGRLGYGYTF | TRBJ1-2 | TRBD1 | TRBV10-3 | few
TGTACCAGCAGCCAAGAAAGCGGGCTCAGCTCCTACAATGAGCAGTTCTTC | CTSSQESGLSSYNEQFF | TRBJ2-1 | . | TRBV4-2 | once
TGTGCCAGCAGCTTAGAATCAGTTGGCTACACCTTC | CASSLESVGYTF | TRBJ1-2 | . | TRBV7-9 | .
TGCGCCAGCAGCTGGGGACAGGGGATGAGCTATGGCTACACCTTC | CASSWGQGMSYGYTF | TRBJ1-2 | TRBD1 | TRBV5-1 | few
TGTGCCAGCATCTTAGGCCCGGGTTCCTACGAGCAGTACTTC | CASILGPGSYEQYF | TRBJ2-7 | . | TRBV7-2 | .
TGCGCCAGCAGCCAAGTAGGGGGCCGGCTAGCGGGACTCAATGAGCAGTACTTC | CASSQVGGRLAGLNEQYF | TRBJ2-7 | TRBD2 | TRBV4-1 | .
TGCAGTGCGGGGCCCCCTGGGGCCAACGTCCTGACTTTC | CSAGPPGANVLTF | TRBJ2-6 | . | TRBV20-1 | few
TGTGCCAGCAGTTTGAGGGGGGGCGTGTCACCCCTCCACTTT | CASSLRGGVSPLHF | TRBJ1-6 | . | TRBV28 | once
TGTGCCAGCAACGGACTAGCGGGTCAAGAGACCCAGTACTTC | CASNGLAGQETQYF | TRBJ2-5 | TRBD2 | TRBV6-5 | .
TGCGCCAGCAGCCAAGATCGCAGGGGGCGAACTGAAGCTTTCTTT | CASSQDRRGRTEAFF | TRBJ1-1 | TRBD1 | TRBV4-1 | .
TGTGCCAGCAGATCCGGGACAGGGGGCTCACGGGGCAATCAGCCCCAGCATTTT | CASRSGTGGSRGNQPQHF | TRBJ1-5 | TRBD1 | TRBV6-1 | .
TGTGCCAGCAGCGTAGACAGTCGCACTGAAGCTTTCTTT | CASSVDSRTEAFF | TRBJ1-1 | . | TRBV9 | .
TGTGCCACCGCCCCGTGGTTCTTC | CATAPWFF | TRBJ2-1 | . | TRBV2 | .